The 18 T cell receptor beta chains reported below all come from one sample, sequenced in a study of CD8+ T cells in alopecia areata. After isolation, RNA underwent reverse transcription to generate cDNA as the sequencing template. Here immunoSEQ multiplex PCR was the method, and the copy in TCRdb shows in-frame clones only, minus some. This sample carries 100,000 to 150,000 clones, more than 30% of them seen once, and the ten largest clones take approximately 2.8%. Sequenced sample: CD4+ T cells sorted from blood. All receptors come from a human donor with alopecia areata.

V gene TRBV5-6 combines with J gene TRBJ2-3; D perhaps matches TRBD2 (5 bases). Trimming took off 3 bases at V and 13 bases at J, with 15 bases between the two ends. The CDR3 sequence is 12 residues long. The germline CDR1 and CDR2 sequences are SGHDT and YYEEEE. The CDR3 loop reads CASSYARGLKYF. The CDR3 DNA reads as TGTGCCAGCAGCTATGCACGGGGTCTTAAGTATTTT.

This clone was recorded a few times. The V gene is TRBV25-1, the J gene TRBJ1-1, with TRBD1 as a possible D gene (6 bases). This CDR3 region has 13 residues. V was clipped by 6 bases and J by 3 bases, with 11 bases between them. Germline V gene data show CDR1 as MGHDK and CDR2 as SYGVNS. This CDR3 reads CASRKQGYTEAFF. Written as DNA, the CDR3 is TGTGCCAGCAGAAAACAGGGATACACTGAAGCTTTCTTT.

This clone appeared a few times. The chain carries TRBV14 and TRBJ2-7; no reliable D call. V lost 8 bases to trimming and J lost 1 base, with 12 bases between them. The germline gives CDR1 SGHDN, CDR2 FVKESK. This CDR3 is 13 amino acids long. The CDR3 reads CASAIGGSYEQYF. The CDR3 DNA is TGTGCCAGCGCCATCGGCGGATCCTACGAGCAGTACTTC.

The J gene is TRBJ2-4, the V gene TRBV19; TRBD1 aligns across 8 bases. Unmatched junction bases numbered 13, after V lost 6 bases and J lost 9 bases. This CDR3 has 15 residues. CDR1 and CDR2 from the germline V gene are LNHDA and SQIVND (reference sequence). The CDR3 DNA reads as TGTGCCAGTAGCCTGACAGGGGCCGAACTGGGCATTCAGTACTTC. This encodes CASSLTGAELGIQYF.

The table lists this clone with a few counts. The chain is built from TRBV29-1 and TRBJ2-3; TRBD1 agrees at 7 bases. Germline V gives CDR1 SQVTM, CDR2 ANQGSEA. There are 13 residues in the CDR3. J was trimmed by 3 bases and V by 7 bases; bases with no gene match: 7. The CDR3 DNA sequence: TGCAGCGGAGAACCAGGGGGAACAGATACGCAGTATTTT. Residues: CSGEPGGTDTQYF.

The chain carries TRBV28 and TRBJ2-5; weak D call: TRBD1 (6 bases). V was shortened by 6 bases and J by 7 bases, with 15 bases between the two germline ends. Germline V gives CDR1 MDHEN, CDR2 SYDVKM. The CDR3 is 13 amino acids. CDR3 in amino acids: CASRKQGIGTQYF. CDR3 nucleotides: TGTGCCAGCAGGAAACAGGGCATAGGGACCCAGTACTTC.

This clone was seen a few times. The V call is TRBV29-1, the J call TRBJ2-3, with 12 bases that match TRBD2. Germline assignment: CDR1 SQVTM and CDR2 ANQGSEA. V lost 7 bases, J lost 5 bases, and 7 bases stayed unmatched. The CDR3 consists of 14 residues. This CDR3 reads CSAGLAGLKDTQYF. The CDR3 DNA reads as TGCAGCGCCGGACTAGCGGGACTAAAAGATACGCAGTATTTT.

V is TRBV9 and J is TRBJ2-6, with a possible D match to TRBD1 (6 bases). Germline-derived CDR1 and CDR2 are SGDLS and YYNGEE. V lost 3 bases and J lost 10, with 17 bases in between. The CDR3 is 15 residues long. The CDR3 spells CASSAFSHTGNVLTF. The CDR3 DNA reads TGTGCCAGCAGCGCATTTTCCCACACAGGGAACGTCCTGACTTTC.

J is TRBJ1-2 and V is TRBV5-6; D is unclear. V gave up 5 bases and J gave up 3 bases, with 11 bases separating them. The CDR3 loop spans 13 amino acids. Germline CDR1 is SGHDT and CDR2 is YYEEEE. The CDR3 DNA is TGTGCCAGCAGGGTCCCGAACCACTATGGCTACACCTTC. This sequence encodes CASRVPNHYGYTF.

The V call is TRBV29-1, the J call TRBJ2-7; D might be TRBD2 (5 bases). CDR1 is SQVTM and CDR2 is ANQGSEA in the germline V gene. Trimming took 7 bases from V and 5 from J, leaving 12 bases between them. This CDR3 region has 11 residues. The CDR3 sequence: CSGLQQNEQYF. CDR3 DNA sequence: TGCAGCGGACTACAGCAGAACGAGCAGTACTTC.

This clone was observed a few times. The chain combines TRBV4-3 with TRBJ2-2; D is unresolved. CDR3 length equals 11 residues. Germline CDR1 is LGHNA and CDR2 is YSLEER. V lost 5 bases, J lost 7 bases, and 5 bases lay in between. The chain's CDR3 is CASSGYGELFF. DNA of the CDR3: TGCGCCAGCAGCGGCTACGGGGAGCTGTTTTTT.

This chain uses TRBV30 with TRBJ2-5; 10 bases are a match to TRBD2. Germline-derived CDR1 and CDR2 are GTSNPN and SVGIG (reference sequence). The CDR3 is 15 residues long. V lost 3 bases and J lost 6; bases outside the gene matches: 10. CDR3 in amino acids: CAWRELGLARQTQYF. The CDR3 coding sequence is TGTGCCTGGAGAGAGCTGGGACTAGCGAGGCAGACCCAGTACTTC. The entire variable domain, with the rest obtained from reference TRBV30 and TRBJ2-5, is as follows: SQTIHQWPATLVQPVGSPLSLECTVEGTSNPNLYWYRQAAGRGLQLLFYSVGIGQISSEVPQNLSASRPQDRQFILSSKKLLLSDSGFYLCAWRELGLARQTQYFGPGTRLLVL.

This rearrangement joins TRBV5-1 to TRBJ2-7; D is tentatively TRBD1 or TRBD2 (5 bases each). Per the germline V gene, CDR1 is SGHRS and CDR2 is YFSETQ. This CDR3 has 14 residues. Trimming took off 3 bases at V and 4 bases at J, with 14 bases between the two ends. CDR3 region: CASSSGAWEYEQYF. CDR3 sequence (DNA): TGCGCCAGCAGCTCCGGGGCCTGGGAGTACGAGCAGTACTTC.

CDR3 in DNA: TGTGCCAGCAGTGTTGTAGCGGGGCGCCAAGAGACCCAGTACTTC. It codes for CASSVVAGRQETQYF. V gene TRBV25-1 combines with J gene TRBJ2-5; 8 bases align to TRBD2. V lost 4 bases and J lost 1; bases outside the gene matches: 5. The CDR3 totals 15 residues. Germline CDR1 MGHDK, CDR2 SYGVNS.

The V and J genes are TRBV5-1 and TRBJ2-7, with 9 bases aligning to TRBD1. This CDR3 is 15 amino acids long. In germline, CDR1 is SGHRS, CDR2 YFSETQ. V gave up 2 bases and J gave up 4 bases; unmatched junction bases: 7. CDR3 in amino acids: CASSFTSGQGYEQYF. CDR3 DNA sequence: TGCGCCAGCAGCTTTACCTCGGGACAGGGATACGAGCAGTACTTC.

This clone was observed a few times. The V call is TRBV5-1, the J call TRBJ2-6; TRBD1 aligns across 8 bases. Germline V gives CDR1 SGHRS, CDR2 YFSETQ. This CDR3 spans 15 amino acids. Losses at the gene ends were 3 bases for V and 2 bases for J; bases not matched to a gene: 1. The CDR3 nucleotides read TGCGCCAGCAGCTCGGACAGGGCTGGGGCCAACGTCCTGACTTTC. Encoded protein: CASSSDRAGANVLTF.

This clone was observed a handful of times. V usage is TRBV14 and J usage is TRBJ2-1, with D perhaps matching TRBD1 or TRBD2 (5 bases each). CDR3 length equals 14 residues. V was pared by 1 base and J by 4 bases, with 8 bases between. In germline, CDR1 is SGHDN, CDR2 FVKESK. The CDR3 nucleotides are TGTGCCAGCAGCCAAGTTGGGGGATACAATGAGCAGTTCTTC. Encoded protein: CASSQVGGYNEQFF.

This clone has just a few counts. This chain uses TRBV2 with TRBJ2-7; perhaps TRBD2 as D (6 bases). Per germline, CDR1 SNHLY and CDR2 FYNNEI. The CDR3 consists of 13 residues. The V end lost 6 bases, the J end lost 4 bases, and 13 bases lay between the germline ends. This CDR3 is CASRGPAGYEQYF. The CDR3 nucleotides read TGTGCCAGCAGAGGCCCAGCGGGTTACGAGCAGTACTTC.